A single sample gave rise to the 17 T cell receptor beta chains below, sequenced in a study of T-cell reconstitution after alpha-beta-depleted transplantation in children. Unique molecular identifiers were incorporated when the TCRbeta library was constructed. One entry per CDR3 protein, called by TCRdb with MiXCR from the PCR reads. The data contain hundreds of thousands of distinct CDR3 sequences, 15% to 20% of them singletons. This specimen consisted of PBMCs, mostly from graft donor cells, obtained 360 days after TCRalphabeta/CD19-depleted stem cell transplant. These receptors all stem from a boy in the first two years of life who had a stem cell transplant for Wiskott-Aldrich syndrome, so the T cells may come from the graft donor.

This chain links TRBV4-3 with TRBJ2-5; D is uncertain. There are 17 residues in the CDR3. V gave up 0 bases and J gave up 1 base, with 15 bases separating them. In germline, CDR1 is LGHNA, CDR2 YSLEER. CDR3: CASSQDATVRGQETQYF. CDR3 in DNA: TGCGCCAGCAGCCAAGATGCGACGGTGCGAGGCCAAGAGACCCAGTACTTC.

This clonotype showed up just a few times. V and J are TRBV5-4 and TRBJ2-2; no clear D gene. Germline V gives CDR1 SGHNT, CDR2 YYREEE (reference sequence). V gave up 0 bases and J gave up 4 bases, with 7 bases separating them. CDR3 length equals 14 residues. The DNA for the CDR3 is TGTGCCAGCAGCTTGGACCCGTCCACCGGGGAGCTGTTTTTT. This sequence encodes CASSLDPSTGELFF.

This clonotype was recorded a few times. The rearrangement joins TRBV20-1 to TRBJ2-5; TRBD1 matches at 7 bases. This CDR3 has 14 amino acids. Germline trimming cut 6 bases from V and 7 bases from J; bases unmatched to any gene: 14. The germline V gene encodes CDR1 DFQATT and CDR2 SNEGSKA (reference sequence). In nucleotides, the CDR3 is TGCAGTGCCAGACCGGGACAGCGTCTAGGGACCCAGTACTTC. It translates to CSARPGQRLGTQYF.

The V gene is TRBV6-1, the J gene TRBJ1-2, with 7 bases fitting TRBD1. Trimming cost V 1 base and J 5 bases; bases outside gene matches: 7. CDR3 length: 15 amino acids. Per the germline V gene, CDR1 is MNHNS and CDR2 is SASEGT. The chain's CDR3 is CASSEVRQGWYGYTF. The CDR3 DNA follows: TGTGCCAGCAGTGAAGTGCGACAGGGATGGTATGGCTACACCTTC.

This clonotype came up a few times. The CDR3 DNA follows: TGCAGTGCCCGGCAGGGGGGCACTGAAGCTTTCTTT. Its protein product is CSARQGGTEAFF. The chain combines TRBV20-1 with TRBJ1-1, with 7 bases aligning to TRBD1. The CDR3 length is 12 residues. Germline values: CDR1 DFQATT, CDR2 SNEGSKA (reference sequence). V lost 6 bases and J lost 4; bases outside the gene matches: 5.

This clonotype was observed at least ten times. This chain links TRBV12-1 with TRBJ2-5; the D call in the table, TRBD2, was not verified against the DNA. TRBV12-1 is annotated as a pseudogene. The CDR3 has 16 residues. The CDR3 loop reads CASSFKLAGIQETQYF. As DNA, the CDR3 is TGTGCCAGCAGCTTTAAACTAGCGGGGATCCAAGAGACCCAGTACTTC.

The chain joins TRBV4-1 to TRBJ2-2; 11 bases map to TRBD1. V lost 6 bases, J lost 6 bases, and 9 bases stayed unmatched. The V gene's germline CDR1 is MGHRA and CDR2 YSYEKL. This CDR3 is built from 16 residues. The CDR3 sequence: CASRQIWDRGSGELFF. The CDR3, as DNA: TGCGCCAGCAGGCAAATCTGGGACAGGGGGTCCGGGGAGCTGTTTTTT.

The rearrangement joins TRBV12-3 or TRBV12-4 to TRBJ2-3; 7 bases map to TRBD2. This CDR3 comprises 17 residues. Germline trimming cut 2 bases from V and 3 bases from J; bases unmatched to any gene: 11. CDR3 amino acids: CASSLSPGGVRTDTQYF. CDR3 in DNA: TGTGCCAGCAGTTTAAGCCCTGGGGGGGTTCGGACAGATACGCAGTATTTT.

This clonotype turned up a few times. This sequence joins TRBV9 and TRBJ2-7, with D perhaps TRBD1 (6 bases). Trimming removed 3 bases from V and 1 base from J, with 20 bases in between. This CDR3 is 17 amino acids long. Per the germline V gene, CDR1 is SGDLS and CDR2 is YYNGEE. CDR3 DNA sequence: TGTGCCAGCAGCGCCCGAGAGGGCGATAGGGGGTCCTACGAGCAGTACTTC. It specifies CASSAREGDRGSYEQYF.

This clonotype has just a few counts. The chain links TRBV20-1 to TRBJ2-7, with 7 bases identical to TRBD2. Trimming removed 0 bases from V and 2 bases from J; junction bases left unmatched: 16. This CDR3 is built from 18 residues. Per the germline V gene, CDR1 is DFQATT and CDR2 is SNEGSKA (reference sequence). The CDR3 here is CSARDYGPSGGQAYEQYF. Written as DNA, the CDR3 is TGCAGTGCTAGAGATTACGGCCCTAGCGGAGGTCAGGCCTACGAGCAGTACTTC.

This chain joins TRBV5-1 and TRBJ1-1; 7 bases match TRBD1. CDR3 length: 14 residues. The germline gives CDR1 SGHRS, CDR2 YFSETQ. The V segment lost 3 bases and the J segment 7 bases; nucleotides outside the gene matches: 9. CDR3 protein: CASSSTTGIGEAFF. CDR3 in DNA: TGCGCCAGCAGCTCGACGACAGGGATCGGTGAAGCTTTCTTT. The full variable domain, in which reference TRBV5-1 and TRBJ1-1 provide the parts outside the CDR3, is KAGVTQTPRYLIKTRGQQVTLSCSPISGHRSVSWYQQTPGQGLQFLFEYFSETQRNKGNFPGRFSGRQFSNSRSEMNVSTLELGDSALYLCASSSTTGIGEAFFGQGTRLTVV.

The CDR3 region is CASNNRASGNTIYF. The CDR3 coding sequence is TGTGCCAGTAATAACAGAGCCTCTGGAAACACCATATATTTT. The gene calls are TRBV19 and TRBJ1-3; D uncertain. Trimming removed 7 bases at V and 0 bases at J, with 10 bases between. This CDR3 comprises 14 residues. Looked up from germline, CDR1 is LNHDA and CDR2 is SQIVND (reference sequence).

This clonotype occurred a few times. The chain has TRBV4-3 and TRBJ2-2; 8 positions match TRBD2. This CDR3 spans 13 amino acids. The germline V gene encodes CDR1 LGHNA and CDR2 YSLEER. Losses at the gene ends were 1 base for V and 13 bases for J; bases not matched to a gene: 5. The chain's CDR3 is CASSQVPREGLFF. In DNA form, the CDR3 reads TGCGCCAGCAGCCAAGTACCCCGGGAGGGGCTGTTTTTT.

This chain joins TRBV29-1 and TRBJ2-5, with D unclear. The CDR3 is made up of 12 amino acids. Germline CDR1 is SQVTM and CDR2 is ANQGSEA. V was clipped by 6 bases and J by 4 bases, with 12 bases between them. The CDR3 nucleotides are TGCAGCGTCACCCGGATAGCAGAGACCCAGTACTTC. It yields the protein CSVTRIAETQYF.

The rearrangement joins TRBV12-3 or TRBV12-4 to TRBJ2-5; maybe TRBD1 (6 bases). The CDR3 consists of 14 residues. V was trimmed by 5 bases and J by 7 bases, leaving 17 bases between them. The CDR3: CASSLGADRPTQYF. The CDR3 coding sequence is TGTGCCAGCAGTCTTGGGGCGGACAGACCGACCCAGTACTTC.

The V gene is TRBV6-5, the J gene TRBJ2-2, with 8 bases matching TRBD1. Germline loops: CDR1 MNHEY, CDR2 SVGAGI. V trimming: 2 bases; J trimming: 10 bases; junction bases outside the gene matches: 12. This CDR3 spans 16 amino acids. CDR3 in amino acids: CASSYRGQGGGEELFF. The CDR3 DNA reads as TGTGCCAGCAGTTACCGAGGACAGGGCGGTGGAGAGGAGCTGTTTTTT.

This clonotype was seen only once. The junction does not match germline at one end; this may be a read error. V gene TRBV3-1 combines with J gene TRBJ2-7; tentative D call: TRBD2 (6 bases). Germline V CDR1 and CDR2: LGHDT, YNNKEL (reference sequence). The length of the CDR3 is 11 residues. The chain's CDR3 is CASSQIAELSF. The CDR3 nucleotides are TGTGCCAGCAGCCAAATAGCGGAATTATCCTTC.